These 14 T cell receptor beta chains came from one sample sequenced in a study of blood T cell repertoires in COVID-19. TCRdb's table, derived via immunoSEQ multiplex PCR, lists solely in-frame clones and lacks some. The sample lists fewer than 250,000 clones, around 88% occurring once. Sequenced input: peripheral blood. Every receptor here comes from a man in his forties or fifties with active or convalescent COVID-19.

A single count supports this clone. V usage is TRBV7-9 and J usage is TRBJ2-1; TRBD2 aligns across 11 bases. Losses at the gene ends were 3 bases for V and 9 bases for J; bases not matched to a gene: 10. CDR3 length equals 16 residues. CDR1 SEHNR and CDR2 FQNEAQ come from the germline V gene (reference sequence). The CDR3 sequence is CASSLGLAGGLSEQFF. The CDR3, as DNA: TGTGCCAGCAGCTTGGGTCTAGCGGGAGGACTCAGTGAGCAGTTCTTC. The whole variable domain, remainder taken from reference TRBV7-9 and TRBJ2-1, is DTGVSQNPRHKITKRGQNVTFRCDPISEHNRLYWYRQTLGQGPEFLTYFQNEAQLEKSRLLSDRFSAERPKGSFSTLEIQRTEQGDSAMYLCASSLGLAGGLSEQFFGPGTRLTVL.

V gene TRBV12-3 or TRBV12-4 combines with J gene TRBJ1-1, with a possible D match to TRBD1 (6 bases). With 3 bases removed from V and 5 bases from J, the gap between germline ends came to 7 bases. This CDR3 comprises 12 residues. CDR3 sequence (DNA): TGTGCCAGCAGTTTTAGGGGGACTGAAGCTTTCTTT. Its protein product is CASSFRGTEAFF.

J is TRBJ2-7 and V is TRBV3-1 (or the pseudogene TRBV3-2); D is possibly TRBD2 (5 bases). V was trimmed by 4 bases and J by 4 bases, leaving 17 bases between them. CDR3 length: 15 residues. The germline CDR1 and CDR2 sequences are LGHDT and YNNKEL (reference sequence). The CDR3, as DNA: TGTGCCAGCAGCCGACTATTGGAGTTCCCTTACGAGCAGTACTTC. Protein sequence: CASSRLLEFPYEQYF.

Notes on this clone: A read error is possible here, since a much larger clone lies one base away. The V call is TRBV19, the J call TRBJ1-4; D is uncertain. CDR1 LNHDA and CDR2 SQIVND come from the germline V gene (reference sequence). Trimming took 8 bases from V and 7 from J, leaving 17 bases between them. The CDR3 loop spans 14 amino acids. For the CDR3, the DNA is TGTGCCAGTCTGCCGACCTCTACGGGTGAAAAACTGTTTTTT. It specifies CASLPTSTGEKLFF. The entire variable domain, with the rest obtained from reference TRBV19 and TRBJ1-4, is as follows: DGGITQSPKYLFRKEGQNVTLSCEQNLNHDAMYWYRQDPGQGLRLIYYSQIVNDFQKGDIAEGYSVSREKKESFPLTVTSAQKNPTAFYLCASLPTSTGEKLFFGSGTQLSVL.

The DNA for the CDR3 is TGTGCCAGCAGTTCCTTCGCAGTCACAGATACGCAGTATTTT. It is translated as CASSSFAVTDTQYF. This chain joins TRBV2 and TRBJ2-3; D gene ambiguous. The CDR3 is made up of 14 amino acids. The germline gives CDR1 SNHLY, CDR2 FYNNEI. V was shortened by 5 bases and J by 2 bases, with 11 bases between the two germline ends. Full variable domain (rest looked up from reference TRBV2 and TRBJ2-3): EPEVTQTPSHQVTQMGQEVILRCVPISNHLYFYWYRQILGQKVEFLVSFYNNEISEKSEIFDDQFSVERPDGSNFTLKIRSTKLEDSAMYFCASSSFAVTDTQYFGPGTRLTVL.

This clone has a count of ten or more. The CDR3 loop reads CASSPGTYGYTF. CDR3 sequence (DNA): TGTGCCAGCAGTCCCGGGACATATGGCTACACCTTC. This chain joins TRBV6-2 or TRBV6-3 and TRBJ1-2; D might be TRBD1 (6 bases). CDR3 length equals 12 residues. From germline, CDR1 is MNHEY and CDR2 SVGEGT. Trimming stripped 5 bases from V and 5 bases from J, with 9 bases between.

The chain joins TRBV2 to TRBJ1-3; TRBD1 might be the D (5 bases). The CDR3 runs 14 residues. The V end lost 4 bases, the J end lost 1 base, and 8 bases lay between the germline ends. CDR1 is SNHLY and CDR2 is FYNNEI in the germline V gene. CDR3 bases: TGTGCCAGCAGTGTGACAGCTTCTGGAAACACCATATATTTT. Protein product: CASSVTASGNTIYF.

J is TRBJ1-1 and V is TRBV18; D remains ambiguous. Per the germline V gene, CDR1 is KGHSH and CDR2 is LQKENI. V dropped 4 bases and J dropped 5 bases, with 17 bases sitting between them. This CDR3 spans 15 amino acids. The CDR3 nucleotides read TGTGCCAGCTCACTAACAGACATAGGATCGACTGAAGCTTTCTTT. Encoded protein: CASSLTDIGSTEAFF. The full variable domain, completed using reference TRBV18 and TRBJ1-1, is NAGVMQNPRHLVRRRGQEARLRCSPMKGHSHVYWYRQLPEEGLKFMVYLQKENIIDESGMPKERFSAEFPKEGPSILRIQQVVRGDSAAYFCASSLTDIGSTEAFFGQGTRLTVV.

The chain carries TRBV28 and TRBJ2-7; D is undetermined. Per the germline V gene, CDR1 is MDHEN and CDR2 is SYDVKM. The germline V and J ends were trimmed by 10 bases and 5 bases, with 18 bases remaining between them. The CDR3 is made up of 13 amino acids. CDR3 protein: CATRGATGDEQYF. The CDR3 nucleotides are TGTGCCACCCGTGGCGCCACGGGTGACGAGCAGTACTTC.

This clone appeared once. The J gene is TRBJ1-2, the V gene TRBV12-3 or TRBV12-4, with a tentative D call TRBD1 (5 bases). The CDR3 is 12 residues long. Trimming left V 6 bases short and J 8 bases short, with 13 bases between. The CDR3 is CASSPSRGGYTF. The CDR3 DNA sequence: TGTGCCAGCAGCCCCTCCCGGGGGGGCTACACCTTC.

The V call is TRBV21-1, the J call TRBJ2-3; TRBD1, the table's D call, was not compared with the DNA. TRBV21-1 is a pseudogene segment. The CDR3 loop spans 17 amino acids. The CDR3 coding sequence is TGTGCCAGCAGCAGTCCTACCGGGACAGGGAACACAGATACGCAGTATTTT. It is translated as CASSSPTGTGNTDTQYF.

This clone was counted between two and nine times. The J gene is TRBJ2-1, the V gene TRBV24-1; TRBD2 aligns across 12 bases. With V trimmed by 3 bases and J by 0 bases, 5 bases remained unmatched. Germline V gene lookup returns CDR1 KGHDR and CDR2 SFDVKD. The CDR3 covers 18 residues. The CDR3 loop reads CATSDPRTSGVSYNEQFF. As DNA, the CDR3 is TGTGCCACCAGTGATCCGAGGACTAGCGGGGTCTCCTACAATGAGCAGTTCTTC.

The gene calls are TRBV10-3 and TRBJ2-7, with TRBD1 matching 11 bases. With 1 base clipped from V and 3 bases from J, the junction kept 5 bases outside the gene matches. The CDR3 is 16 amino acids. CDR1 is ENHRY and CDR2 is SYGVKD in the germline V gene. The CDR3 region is CAISEFGGQGGYEQYF. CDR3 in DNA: TGTGCCATCAGTGAGTTTGGGGGACAGGGGGGCTACGAGCAGTACTTC.

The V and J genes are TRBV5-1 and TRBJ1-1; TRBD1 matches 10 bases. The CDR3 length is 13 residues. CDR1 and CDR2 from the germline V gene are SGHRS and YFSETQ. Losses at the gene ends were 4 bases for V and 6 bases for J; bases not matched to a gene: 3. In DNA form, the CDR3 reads TGCGCCAGCAGCAGGGACAGGGGCTCTGAAGCTTTCTTT. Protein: CASSRDRGSEAFF.